Listed below are T cell receptor beta chains from one sample, sequenced in a study of T cell responses to AZD1222 COVID-19 vaccine. Measured with immunoSEQ multiplex PCR; TCRdb has only the in-frame clones, and not every one. The table includes fewer than 150,000 clones, 80% to 90% detected once. The sequencing here drew on peripheral blood, taken 28 days after the second AZD1222 dose. The receptors originated from an adult who received the AZD1222 COVID-19 vaccine. The CDR3 runs from the conserved cysteine through the conserved F or W. The D gene is left open where the match is weak. A row's size may be missing; if present it is once, few, many or a size class.

j_call | d_call | v_call | clone_size | cdr3_aa | cdr3_nt
TRBJ2-5 | . | TRBV15 | . | CATSRGRSGVQETQYF | TGTGCCACCAGCAGAGGAAGAAGTGGGGTACAAGAGACCCAGTACTTC
TRBJ1-3 | . | TRBV6-5 | . | CASTSDFSSGNTIYF | TGTGCCAGCACCTCGGACTTTTCCTCTGGAAACACCATATATTTT
TRBJ2-6 | . | TRBV5-1 | . | CASTYSDSASSGANVLTF | TGCGCCAGCACTTACTCCGACAGTGCTTCATCTGGGGCCAACGTCCTGACTTTC
TRBJ1-2 | . | TRBV28 | . | CASSLGEHYGYTF | TGTGCCAGCAGTTTAGGTGAACACTATGGCTACACCTTC
TRBJ1-3 | . | TRBV12-3/TRBV12-4 | . | CASSLGGNTIYF | TGTGCCAGCAGTTTAGGTGGAAACACCATATATTTT
TRBJ2-7 | . | TRBV19 | once | CASSPTVSYEQYF | TGTGCCAGTAGCCCAACAGTTTCCTACGAGCAGTACTTC
TRBJ1-5 | . | TRBV10-1 | . | CAQGGGSQPQHF | TGCGCCCAAGGGGGTGGTTCTCAGCCCCAGCATTTT
TRBJ1-1 | . | TRBV5-8 | . | CASSALNLPPEAFF | TGTGCCAGCTCAGCCTTGAATCTACCCCCCGAAGCTTTCTTT
TRBJ2-1 | . | TRBV6-5 | . | CASSLRAYNEQFF | TGTGCCAGCAGTTTACGTGCCTACAATGAGCAGTTCTTC
TRBJ1-5 | . | TRBV9 | . | CASSGGTPYSNQPQHF | TGTGCCAGCAGCGGGGGCACTCCTTATAGCAATCAGCCCCAGCATTTT
TRBJ1-1 | TRBD1 | TRBV5-1 | . | CASSLQQGDTEAFF | TGCGCCAGCAGCTTGCAACAGGGGGACACTGAAGCTTTCTTT
TRBJ1-1 | . | TRBV29-1 | . | CSVEWLTGTEAFF | TGCAGCGTTGAATGGCTGACGGGGACTGAAGCTTTCTTT
TRBJ2-7 | TRBD2 | TRBV6-1 | . | CASSEWERGTEQYF | TGTGCCAGCAGTGAATGGGAGCGGGGGACGGAGCAGTACTTC
TRBJ2-2 | TRBD2 | TRBV7-6 | . | CASSPSGTSGGSAGELFF | TGTGCCAGCAGCCCCTCCGGGACTAGCGGGGGGAGCGCCGGGGAGCTGTTTTTT
TRBJ2-1 | TRBD2 | TRBV27 | . | CASSPGDRREGSHEQFF | TGTGCCAGCAGTCCTGGCGATAGGAGGGAGGGCAGTCATGAGCAGTTCTTC
TRBJ1-5 | . | TRBV12-3/TRBV12-4 | . | CASSLMDNQPQHF | TGTGCCAGCAGTTTAATGGACAATCAGCCCCAGCATTTT
TRBJ2-5 | TRBD1 | TRBV7-8 | once | CASSLATGERETQYF | TGTGCCAGCAGCTTAGCAACAGGGGAGAGAGAGACCCAGTACTTC
TRBJ1-6 | . | TRBV6-5 | . | CASSPGGGNSPLHF | TGTGCCAGCAGCCCCGGGGGAGGTAATTCACCCCTCCACTTT
TRBJ2-3 | . | TRBV27 | . | CASSPRTRTDTQYF | TGTGCCAGCAGTCCCAGGACCCGCACAGATACGCAGTATTTT
TRBJ1-2 | . | TRBV4-1 | . | CASSTMENYGYTF | TGCGCCAGCAGCACAATGGAGAACTATGGCTACACCTTC